The T cell receptor beta chain under discussion was sequenced for a study of blood T cell repertoires in COVID-19. Turning to the study itself: The samples span acute and convalescent COVID-19 from the United States, Italy and Spain. Sources were T cells, B-cell-depleted T cells, or PBMCs; the material itself was cDNA or gDNA.

In the source study's methods: Cell counts per sample came from amplifying reference gene primers. The repertoire was sequenced with immunoSEQ multiplex PCR; TCRdb's copy has only in-frame clones and lacks some. V and J calls and clone size are those listed in that table; D and trimming were worked out from the DNA. The table includes more than 110,000 clones, 84% detected once. V was pared by 4 bases and J by 2 bases, with 9 bases of the junction left unmatched. The CDR3 extends over 19 amino acids. Germline V gene lookup returns CDR1 KGHDR and CDR2 SFDVKD. The genes are TRBV24-1 and TRBJ1-6; 11 bases fit TRBD1. This sequence was found in a human donor in a cohort sampled during active COVID-19. Sequencing was performed on peripheral blood. For the CDR3, the DNA is TGTGCCACCAGTGAGCAAAAGGACAGGGGGCGGACCTATAATTCACCCCTCCACTTT. Translated, it gives CATSEQKDRGRTYNSPLHF.